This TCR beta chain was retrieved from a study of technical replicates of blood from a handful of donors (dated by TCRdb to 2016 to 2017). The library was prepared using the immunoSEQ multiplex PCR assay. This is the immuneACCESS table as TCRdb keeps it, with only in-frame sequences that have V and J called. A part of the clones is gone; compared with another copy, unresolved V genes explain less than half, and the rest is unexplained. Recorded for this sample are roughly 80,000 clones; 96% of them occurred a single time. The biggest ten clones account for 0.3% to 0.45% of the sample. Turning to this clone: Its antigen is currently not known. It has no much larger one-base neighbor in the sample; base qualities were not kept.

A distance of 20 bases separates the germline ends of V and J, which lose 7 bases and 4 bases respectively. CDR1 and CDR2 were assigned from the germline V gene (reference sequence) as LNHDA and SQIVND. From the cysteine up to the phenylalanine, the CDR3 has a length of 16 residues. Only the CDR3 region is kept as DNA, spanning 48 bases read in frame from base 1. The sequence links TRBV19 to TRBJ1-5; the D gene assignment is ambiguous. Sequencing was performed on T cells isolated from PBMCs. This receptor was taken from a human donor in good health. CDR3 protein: CASKIRERGMNQPQHF. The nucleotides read TGTGCCAGTAAGATAAGGGAACGAGGGATGAATCAGCCCCAGCATTTT.